A single sample gave rise to the 31 T cell receptor beta chains below, sequenced in a study of blood T cell repertoires in COVID-19. Sequencing was performed with immunoSEQ multiplex PCR; in TCRdb, only in-frame clones are kept and a portion is missing. The sample records more than 150,000 clones, around 87% being singletons. The sequencing input was peripheral blood. All receptors derive from a man aged 35-49 years with active or convalescent COVID-19.

The chain carries TRBV7-3 and TRBJ2-1; a weak D match, TRBD2 (7 bases). The CDR3 totals 13 residues. Trimming took off 4 bases at V and 9 bases at J, with 13 bases between the two ends. The germline V gene encodes CDR1 SGHTA and CDR2 FQGTGA. The CDR3 nucleotides are TGTGCCAGCAGCTCGCCTGGGGGGGCTGAGCAGTTCTTC. Amino acids: CASSSPGGAEQFF.

For this clone: Different DNA sequences within this sample yield the same CDR3. The chain couples TRBV18 to TRBJ1-2, with D maybe TRBD1 (6 bases). Trimming removed 4 bases from V and 6 bases from J, with 18 bases in between. The CDR3 loop spans 15 amino acids. Germline-derived CDR1 and CDR2 are KGHSH and LQKENI. CDR3 loop: CASSRSPGTLDGYTF. CDR3 bases: TGTGCCAGCTCACGGTCCCCAGGGACACTGGATGGCTACACCTTC.

This clone showed up just once. The rearrangement links TRBV7-3 to TRBJ2-1, with 8 bases identical to TRBD2. The CDR3 covers 12 residues. Germline lookup yields CDR1 SGHTA and CDR2 FQGTGA. V shed 5 bases and J 10 bases; nucleotides not matched to a gene: 4. The CDR3 is CASSGLAGEQFF. CDR3 in DNA: TGTGCCAGCAGCGGCTTAGCGGGGGAGCAGTTCTTC.

The chain has TRBV13 and TRBJ1-2; no definite D call. The CDR3 loop spans 13 amino acids. Germline values: CDR1 PRHDT, CDR2 FYEKMQ (reference sequence). V lost 0 bases and J lost 4, with 6 bases in between. CDR3 DNA sequence: TGTGCCAGCAGCTTAGGACGCGGCTATGGCTACACCTTC. It yields the protein CASSLGRGYGYTF. The whole variable domain, filled in from reference TRBV13 and TRBJ1-2, reads AAGVIQSPRHLIKEKRETATLKCYPIPRHDTVYWYQQGPGQDPQFLISFYEKMQSDKGSIPDRFSAQQFSDYHSELNMSSLELGDSALYFCASSLGRGYGYTFGSGTRLTVV.

This chain connects TRBV5-4 to TRBJ2-7, with 12 positions matching TRBD1. Germline V gene lookup returns CDR1 SGHNT and CDR2 YYREEE (reference sequence). The CDR3 runs 14 residues. The ends lost 5 bases at V and 5 bases at J; junction bases unmatched: 5. The CDR3 is CASRRDRGLDEQYF. The CDR3 DNA reads TGTGCCAGCAGACGGGACAGGGGGCTTGACGAGCAGTACTTC.

The gene calls are TRBV6-2 or TRBV6-3 and TRBJ1-2; 8 bases match TRBD1. Germline V CDR1 and CDR2: MNHEY, SVGEGT. The ends lost 2 bases at V and 8 bases at J; junction bases unmatched: 10. The CDR3 spans 15 residues. CDR3 DNA: TGTGCCAGCAGTTACCAGGACAGGGTTTATCGCGGCTACACCTTC. Amino acids: CASSYQDRVYRGYTF.

The gene calls are TRBV2 and TRBJ2-3, with D perhaps matching TRBD2 (7 bases). This CDR3 is built from 14 residues. Germline CDR1 SNHLY, CDR2 FYNNEI. Trimming removed 6 bases at V and 6 bases at J, with 16 bases between. CDR3 residues: CASRPSRGGDTQYF. DNA of the CDR3: TGTGCCAGCAGGCCCTCGAGGGGGGGCGATACGCAGTATTTT.

This sequence joins TRBV27 and TRBJ1-2; TRBD1 might be the D (6 bases). Trimming took off 6 bases at V and 4 bases at J, with 24 bases between the two ends. CDR3 length: 17 residues. Germline V CDR1 and CDR2: MNHEY, SMNVEV (reference sequence). CDR3 in amino acids: CASSPRGGADFGYGYTF. The CDR3 nucleotides are TGTGCCAGCAGCCCTCGGGGGGGGGCTGATTTTGGCTATGGCTACACCTTC.

The rearrangement joins TRBV30 to TRBJ2-2, with 10 bases fitting TRBD1. V lost 8 bases to trimming and J lost 3 bases; unmatched junction nucleotides: 6. The CDR3 consists of 14 residues. Per the germline V gene, CDR1 is GTSNPN and CDR2 is SVGIG (reference sequence). The CDR3: CAGSGTGDTGELFF. CDR3 nucleotides: TGTGCCGGCTCCGGGACAGGGGACACCGGGGAGCTGTTTTTT. Full variable domain (outside the CDR3, taken from reference TRBV30 and TRBJ2-2): SQTIHQWPATLVQPVGSPLSLECTVEGTSNPNLYWYRQAAGRGLQLLFYSVGIGQISSEVPQNLSASRPQDRQFILSSKKLLLSDSGFYLCAGSGTGDTGELFFGEGSRLTVL.

This chain uses TRBV10-3 with TRBJ2-5, with 8 bases aligning to TRBD1. J gave up 2 bases and V 7 bases, and 3 bases lay outside the gene matches. Germline V gene data show CDR1 as ENHRY and CDR2 as SYGVKD. This CDR3 contains 13 residues. CDR3 sequence (DNA): TGTGCCATCAAAGGACAGGGTCAAGAGACCCAGTACTTC. It encodes CAIKGQGQETQYF.

The rearrangement uses TRBV5-4 and TRBJ2-7, with a possible D match to TRBD2 (7 bases). Deletions cut 3 bases from V and 2 bases from J, with 12 bases between. Per germline, CDR1 SGHNT and CDR2 YYREEE (reference sequence). CDR3 length equals 14 residues. CDR3 region: CASSWRGGTYEQYF. DNA for the CDR3: TGTGCCAGCAGCTGGAGGGGGGGAACCTACGAGCAGTACTTC. The full variable domain, rest sourced from reference TRBV5-4 and TRBJ2-7, is ETGVTQSPTHLIKTRGQQVTLRCSSQSGHNTVSWYQQALGQGPQFIFQYYREEENGRGNFPPRFSGLQFPNYSSELNVNALELDDSALYLCASSWRGGTYEQYFGPGTRLTVT.

The chain combines TRBV6-5 with TRBJ2-3; 10 bases are shared with TRBD2. The CDR3 consists of 15 residues. The J segment lost 2 bases and the V segment lost 7 bases, leaving 6 bases of the junction unmatched. In germline, CDR1 is MNHEY, CDR2 SVGAGI. Here the CDR3 reads CASNNLAGVTDTQYF. The CDR3 DNA is TGTGCCAGCAACAATCTAGCGGGGGTCACAGATACGCAGTATTTT.

V and J are TRBV7-9 and TRBJ2-7; the match to TRBD2 covers 7 bases. From germline, CDR1 is SEHNR and CDR2 FQNEAQ (reference sequence). V lost 2 bases to trimming and J lost 0 bases; unmatched junction nucleotides: 4. This CDR3 has 15 amino acids. CDR3 residues: CASSLRRGSSYEQYF. The CDR3 DNA reads as TGTGCCAGCAGCTTAAGGCGGGGGAGCTCCTACGAGCAGTACTTC. The full variable domain, completed using reference TRBV7-9 and TRBJ2-7, is DTGVSQNPRHKITKRGQNVTFRCDPISEHNRLYWYRQTLGQGPEFLTYFQNEAQLEKSRLLSDRFSAERPKGSFSTLEIQRTEQGDSAMYLCASSLRRGSSYEQYFGPGTRLTVT.

J is TRBJ1-1 and V is TRBV7-2; possible D gene TRBD1, 5 bases. Germline CDR1 reads SGHTA; CDR2 reads FQGNSA. The CDR3 covers 18 residues. Trimming shortened V by 2 bases and J by 3 bases, and 22 bases separated the two germline ends. The CDR3 spells CASSLKRSGGTRHTEAFF. CDR3 bases: TGTGCCAGCAGCTTAAAACGTTCTGGGGGGACCCGTCACACTGAAGCTTTCTTT. The variable domain in full, with the rest retrieved from reference TRBV7-2 and TRBJ1-1, is GAGVSQSPSNKVTEKGKDVELRCDPISGHTALYWYRQSLGQGLEFLIYFQGNSAPDKSGLPSDRFSAERTGGSVSTLTIQRTQQEDSAVYLCASSLKRSGGTRHTEAFFGQGTRLTVV.

The chain uses TRBV5-1 and TRBJ2-7; 8 bases line up with TRBD1. CDR3 length: 14 amino acids. Losses at the gene ends were 4 bases for V and 4 bases for J; bases not matched to a gene: 7. The germline V gene encodes CDR1 SGHRS and CDR2 YFSETQ. CDR3 coding DNA: TGCGCCAGCAGCGGAGCAGGGGGCAATTACGAGCAGTACTTC. The encoded protein is CASSGAGGNYEQYF.

The CDR3 DNA reads TGTGCCAGCAGTCCTGCTTGGGCCGGTGGCTACACCTTC. This encodes CASSPAWAGGYTF. The genes are TRBV6-5 and TRBJ1-2; D is uncertain. Germline-derived CDR1 and CDR2 are MNHEY and SVGAGI. V was shortened by 5 bases and J by 7 bases, with 14 bases between the two germline ends. The CDR3 extends over 13 amino acids.

The chain recombines TRBV27 with TRBJ2-5; 12 nucleotides agree with TRBD2. The CDR3 has 17 residues. V lost 6 bases, J lost 1 base, and 9 bases stayed unmatched. Germline lookup yields CDR1 MNHEY and CDR2 SMNVEV (reference sequence). The CDR3 DNA is TGTGCCAGCAGGAAATTAGGGACTAGCGGGCCCCAAGAGACCCAGTACTTC. It translates to CASRKLGTSGPQETQYF.

This clone was observed once. The V call is TRBV25-1, the J call TRBJ2-5; 7 bases match TRBD2. The germline V gene encodes CDR1 MGHDK and CDR2 SYGVNS. CDR3 length: 16 residues. The V gene end was trimmed by 0 bases and the J gene end by 5 bases; junction bases not matched to a gene: 9. The CDR3 DNA is TGTGCCAGCAGTGAATACCTCGTGAGGGGAGGGGAGACCCAGTACTTC. Its protein is CASSEYLVRGGETQYF.

The V and J genes are TRBV5-1 and TRBJ2-1; 10 nucleotides match TRBD1. V shed 4 bases and J 7 bases; nucleotides not matched to a gene: 5. CDR1 is SGHRS, CDR2 YFSETQ, per germline. The CDR3 extends over 14 amino acids. The CDR3 loop reads CASSIGQGVNEQFF. The CDR3 DNA follows: TGCGCCAGCAGCATCGGACAGGGGGTAAATGAGCAGTTCTTC.

The V and J genes are TRBV6-2 or TRBV6-3 and TRBJ1-3; the D is unclear. This CDR3 is 14 amino acids long. V dropped 5 bases and J dropped 0 bases, with 8 bases sitting between them. Germline V CDR1 and CDR2: MNHEY, SVGEGT. The CDR3 DNA is TGTGCCAGCAGTCGCCGCAGCTCTGGAAACACCATATATTTT. This codes for CASSRRSSGNTIYF.

This sequence joins TRBV3-1 (or the pseudogene TRBV3-2) and TRBJ2-5; 7 positions agree with TRBD1. The CDR3 contains 15 residues. With 1 base clipped from V and 2 bases from J, the junction kept 4 bases outside the gene matches. CDR1 and CDR2 (germline): LGHDT, YNNKEL (reference sequence). Written as DNA, the CDR3 is TGTGCCAGCAGCCAAGGGGGACAGTCTCAAGAGACCCAGTACTTC. Translation: CASSQGGQSQETQYF.

This chain links TRBV11-2 with TRBJ2-1; D is perhaps TRBD1 (5 bases). The CDR3 is 14 residues long. In germline, CDR1 is SGHAT, CDR2 FQNNGV. V lost 5 bases and J lost 5, with 13 bases in between. In DNA form, the CDR3 reads TGTGCCAGCAGCCTAGTAAAGACAGACAATGAGCAGTTCTTC. Translated: CASSLVKTDNEQFF.

The CDR3 DNA sequence: TGTGCCAGCAGCTCAGCTAACAGGGGCTCCCTCCAAGAGACCCAGTACTTC. Translated, it gives CASSSANRGSLQETQYF. The V call is TRBV11-2, the J call TRBJ2-5, with 7 nucleotides matching TRBD1. The CDR3 loop spans 17 amino acids. Germline values: CDR1 SGHAT, CDR2 FQNNGV. V shed 4 bases, J shed 1 base, and the junction held 12 bases outside the gene matches.

The rearrangement uses TRBV19 and TRBJ2-2; 9 bases map to TRBD2. V gave up 3 bases and J gave up 6 bases; unmatched junction bases: 5. The CDR3 extends over 15 amino acids. The germline V gene encodes CDR1 LNHDA and CDR2 SQIVND (reference sequence). CDR3 protein: CASSIGGGASGELFF. Here the CDR3 DNA reads TGTGCCAGTAGTATCGGCGGGGGGGCCTCCGGGGAGCTGTTTTTT. Together with reference TRBV19 and TRBJ2-2, the CDR3 gives the full variable domain: DGGITQSPKYLFRKEGQNVTLSCEQNLNHDAMYWYRQDPGQGLRLIYYSQIVNDFQKGDIAEGYSVSREKKESFPLTVTSAQKNPTAFYLCASSIGGGASGELFFGEGSRLTVL.

The V call is TRBV28, the J call TRBJ1-5; D not certain. Per germline, CDR1 MDHEN and CDR2 SYDVKM. The ends were cut back, 10 bases at V and 0 bases at J, with 10 bases in the middle. The CDR3 runs 13 residues. This CDR3 is CATRIGSNQPQHF. In DNA form, the CDR3 reads TGTGCCACGAGGATTGGTAGCAATCAGCCCCAGCATTTT. Based on the CDR3 plus reference TRBV28 and TRBJ1-5, the full variable domain is DVKVTQSSRYLVKRTGEKVFLECVQDMDHENMFWYRQDPGLGLRLIYFSYDVKMKEKGDIPEGYSVSREKKERFSLILESASTNQTSMYLCATRIGSNQPQHFGDGTRLSIL.

The chain uses TRBV30 and TRBJ1-6; D not certain. This CDR3 is 14 amino acids long. V was pared by 0 bases and J by 5 bases, with 8 bases between. Germline lookup yields CDR1 GTSNPN and CDR2 SVGIG (reference sequence). The CDR3 bases are TGTGCCTGGAGTGTAACACTAAATAATTCACCCCTCCACTTT. As protein: CAWSVTLNNSPLHF.

The chain has TRBV5-1 and TRBJ1-5; unclear D gene. This CDR3 comprises 15 residues. V was pared by 2 bases and J by 0 bases, with 9 bases between. Looked up from germline, CDR1 is SGHRS and CDR2 is YFSETQ. The CDR3 DNA is TGCGCCAGCAGCTTAGAACCCTATAGCAATCAGCCCCAGCATTTT. Amino acid sequence: CASSLEPYSNQPQHF. Full variable domain (rest looked up from reference TRBV5-1 and TRBJ1-5): KAGVTQTPRYLIKTRGQQVTLSCSPISGHRSVSWYQQTPGQGLQFLFEYFSETQRNKGNFPGRFSGRQFSNSRSEMNVSTLELGDSALYLCASSLEPYSNQPQHFGDGTRLSIL.

The rearrangement links TRBV5-6 to TRBJ2-7; a weak D match, TRBD1 (7 bases). The CDR3 is made up of 14 amino acids. Trimming shortened V by 4 bases and J by 3 bases, and 14 bases separated the two germline ends. Germline CDR1 and CDR2: SGHDT and YYEEEE. The CDR3 DNA follows: TGTGCCAGCAGCACCCGACAGGGACTCTACGAGCAGTACTTC. Protein: CASSTRQGLYEQYF.

The chain joins TRBV4-3 to TRBJ1-4, with TRBD1 identical over 7 bases. Germline CDR1 is LGHNA and CDR2 is YSLEER. V was pared by 1 base and J by 5 bases, with 4 bases of the junction left unmatched. This CDR3 comprises 15 residues. The CDR3 region has the DNA TGCGCCAGCAGCCAAGGGGACAGACGGAATGAAAAACTGTTTTTT. Protein product: CASSQGDRRNEKLFF.

The V and J genes are TRBV5-1 and TRBJ2-3; 7 bases are shared with TRBD1. The CDR3 length is 13 residues. In germline, CDR1 is SGHRS, CDR2 YFSETQ. V trimming: 6 bases; J trimming: 5 bases; junction bases outside the gene matches: 6. The CDR3 DNA follows: TGCGCCAGCACCCAGGGGGATAAAGATACGCAGTATTTT. This sequence encodes CASTQGDKDTQYF.

V and J are TRBV6-5 and TRBJ1-2; possible D gene TRBD1, 5 bases. The V end lost 4 bases, the J end lost 8 bases, and 17 bases lay between the germline ends. The CDR3 sequence is 14 residues long. Germline CDR1 MNHEY, CDR2 SVGAGI. CDR3 sequence (DNA): TGTGCCAGCAGTTCACCAGGGAGGGTTTGGGGCTACACCTTC. This translates into CASSSPGRVWGYTF.